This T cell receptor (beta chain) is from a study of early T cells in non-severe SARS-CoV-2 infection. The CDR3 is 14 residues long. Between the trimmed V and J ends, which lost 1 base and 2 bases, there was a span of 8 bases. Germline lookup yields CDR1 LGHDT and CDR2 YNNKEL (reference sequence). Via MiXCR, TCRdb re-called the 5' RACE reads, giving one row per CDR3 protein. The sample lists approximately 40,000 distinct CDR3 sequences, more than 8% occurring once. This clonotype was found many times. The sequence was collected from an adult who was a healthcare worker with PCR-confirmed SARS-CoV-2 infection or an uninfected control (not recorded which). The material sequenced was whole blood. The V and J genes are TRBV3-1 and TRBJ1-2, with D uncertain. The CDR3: CASSQGADNYGYTF. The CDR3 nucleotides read TGTGCCAGCAGCCAAGGCGCCGACAACTATGGCTACACCTTC.